Detailed here is one T cell receptor beta chain. As yet, its antigen is unknown. This sample was taken from a study of memory CD4+ T cells and cytomegalovirus serostatus. Study-wide results and limits: The CMV-associated TCR signature appears largely within the CD4+ memory repertoire. Repertoires predicted CMV serostatus with median bootstrapped AUC of roughly 0.95. About 40% of the roughly 150 known CMV-associated TCRbeta sequences appeared in CD4+ memory.

With 5 bases clipped from V and 5 bases from J, the junction kept 4 bases outside the gene matches. The germline V gene has CDR1 SEHNR and CDR2 FQNEAQ (reference sequence). The CDR3 runs to 13 residues. The method was immunoSEQ multiplex PCR; TCRdb's version includes in-frame clones alone and lacks a portion of them. The sample carries approximately 50,000 clones, 70% to 85% recorded once. The sort gate was single viable CD3+CD4+CD8-CD45RO+ cells for memory CD4+ T cells. Serostatus was set by detecting CMV pp150, pp28, p38, p52 IgG. The chain is built from TRBV7-9 and TRBJ2-5; 8 bases agree with TRBD1. Sequenced material: memory CD4+ T cells from blood. The sequence came from an adult in good health and CMV-seropositive. The CDR3 DNA sequence: TGTGCCAGCAGCCAGGGGGCGTATGAGACCCAGTACTTC. It specifies CASSQGAYETQYF.